This T cell receptor (beta chain) was sequenced during a study of memory CD4+ T cells and cytomegalovirus serostatus. The wider study: Of the healthy Belgian adults, 9 were CMV seropositive and approximately 24 seronegative.

Germline V gives CDR1 SGHRS, CDR2 YFSETQ. The CDR3 consists of 14 residues. The ends lost 2 bases at V and 5 bases at J; junction bases unmatched: 6. General study results and limits: Of more than 150 reported CMV TCRbeta sequences, 65 to 85 were found in memory CD4+ repertoires.

The sort gate was single viable CD3+CD4+CD8-CD45RO+ cells for memory CD4+ T cells. After thawing, CD4+ T cells were positively selected. Original processing notes: After removing out-of-frame reads, 2,204,828 distinct TCRbeta sequences remained. Data came from immunoSEQ multiplex PCR; TCRdb stores just in-frame clones and leaves some out. V, J and clone size reflect that table, while D and trimming were determined from the DNA. This sample has over 75,000 clones, with 80% found just once. This clone has a single count. What it binds is unknown. What was sequenced was memory CD4+ T cells from blood. This chain connects TRBV5-1 to TRBJ2-7, with 8 positions matching TRBD2. This clonotype was sampled from an adult in good health and CMV-seropositive. CDR3 DNA sequence: TGCGCCAGCAGCTTACGGACTAGCTACGACGAGCAGTACTTC. This sequence encodes CASSLRTSYDEQYF.